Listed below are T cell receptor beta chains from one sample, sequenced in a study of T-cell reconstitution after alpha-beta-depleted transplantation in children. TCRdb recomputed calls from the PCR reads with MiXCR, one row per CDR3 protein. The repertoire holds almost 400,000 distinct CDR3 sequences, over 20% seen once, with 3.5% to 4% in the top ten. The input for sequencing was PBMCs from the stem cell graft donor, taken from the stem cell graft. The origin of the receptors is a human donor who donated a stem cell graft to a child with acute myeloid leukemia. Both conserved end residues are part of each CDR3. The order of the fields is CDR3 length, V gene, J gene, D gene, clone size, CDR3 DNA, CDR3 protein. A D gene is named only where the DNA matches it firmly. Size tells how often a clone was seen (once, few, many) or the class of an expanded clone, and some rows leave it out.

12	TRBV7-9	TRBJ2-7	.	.	TGTGCCAGCAGCCCCGTGAAGGAAGAGCAGTACTTC	CASSPVKEEQYF
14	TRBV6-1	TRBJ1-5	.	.	TGTGCCAGCAGTCCCACAGGGTTGAATCAGCCCCAGCATTTT	CASSPTGLNQPQHF
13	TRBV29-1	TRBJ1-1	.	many	TGCAGCGTTGGGGACCTCCTGAACACTGAAGCTTTCTTT	CSVGDLLNTEAFF
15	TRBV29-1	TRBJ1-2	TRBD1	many	TGCAGCGTTGAAACGCGACAGGGGGGCAACTATGGCTACACCTTC	CSVETRQGGNYGYTF
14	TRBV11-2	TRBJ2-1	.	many	TGTGCCAGCAGCTTAGGCGGGGCCTACAATGAGCAGTTCTTC	CASSLGGAYNEQFF
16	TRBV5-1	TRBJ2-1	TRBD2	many	TGCGCCAGCAGCAGGTCGACTAGCGGGAGGGCAAATGAGCAGTTCTTC	CASSRSTSGRANEQFF
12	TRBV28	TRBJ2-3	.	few	TGTGCCACCAATTACCTCCTCAATACGCAGTATTTT	CATNYLLNTQYF
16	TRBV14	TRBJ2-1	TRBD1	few	TGTGCCAGCAGCTTATTCGGACAGGGCTCCTACAATGAGCAGTTCTTC	CASSLFGQGSYNEQFF
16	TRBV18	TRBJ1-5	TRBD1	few	TGTGCCAGCTCACCCGTCAAGACAGGGGCAAATCAGCCCCAGCATTTT	CASSPVKTGANQPQHF
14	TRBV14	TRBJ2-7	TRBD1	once	TGTGCCAGCAGCCGGACAGGACTTTCCTACGAGCAGTACTTC	CASSRTGLSYEQYF
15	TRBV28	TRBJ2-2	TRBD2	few	TGTGCCAGTGCCTTTAGCGGGCCCCGCCCCGGGGAGCTGTTTTTT	CASAFSGPRPGELFF
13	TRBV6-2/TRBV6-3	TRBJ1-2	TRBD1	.	TGTGCCAGCACCGGGACAGACCCAGATGGCTACACCTTC	CASTGTDPDGYTF
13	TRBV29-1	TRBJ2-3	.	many	TGCAGCGTTGAAGTCTGGGGAACAGATACGCAGTATTTT	CSVEVWGTDTQYF
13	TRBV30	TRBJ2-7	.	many	TGTGCCGGTAGTCATATGTTGATCTACGAGCAGTACTTC	CAGSHMLIYEQYF
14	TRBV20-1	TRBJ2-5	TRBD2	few	TGCAGTGCTAGTCTAGCGGGAGGTCGGGAGACCCAGTACTTC	CSASLAGGRETQYF
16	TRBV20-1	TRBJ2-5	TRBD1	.	TGCAGTGCTAGAGGGGTACCAGGGGGCTTAAGAGAGACCCAGTACTTC	CSARGVPGGLRETQYF
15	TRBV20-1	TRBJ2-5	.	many	TGCAGTGCGAGTTCTAGCGCTTGGTACCAAGAGACCCAGTACTTC	CSASSSAWYQETQYF
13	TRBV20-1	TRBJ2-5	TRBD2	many	TGCAGTGCTTTAGCGGGAGCTCGGGAGACCCAGTACTTC	CSALAGARETQYF
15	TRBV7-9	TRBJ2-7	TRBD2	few	TGTGCCAGCAGCTCATTAGCGGGAGGGTGGATAGAGCAGTACTTC	CASSSLAGGWIEQYF
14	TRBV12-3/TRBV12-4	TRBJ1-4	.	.	TGTGCCAGCAGTTTGGTCCCAAAAGGTGAAAAACTGTTTTTT	CASSLVPKGEKLFF
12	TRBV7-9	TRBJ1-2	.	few	TGTGCCAGCAGCTTAGCCTTATCGGGCTACACCTTC	CASSLALSGYTF
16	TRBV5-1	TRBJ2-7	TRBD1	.	TGCGCCAGCAGCCCGAGTACCGGGACAGCCGCCTACGAGCAGTACTTC	CASSPSTGTAAYEQYF
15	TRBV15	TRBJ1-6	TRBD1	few	TGTGCCACCAGCCCTCGGACAGGGGGCAATTCACCCCTCCACTTT	CATSPRTGGNSPLHF
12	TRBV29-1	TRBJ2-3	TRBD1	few	TGCAGCGCCGGGACAGGGCAAGATACGCAGTATTTT	CSAGTGQDTQYF
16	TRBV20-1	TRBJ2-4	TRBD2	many	TGCAGTGCTAGGGGCTTAGCGGGAGGATCCAAAAACATTCAGTACTTC	CSARGLAGGSKNIQYF
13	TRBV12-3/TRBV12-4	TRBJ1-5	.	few	TGTGCCAGCAGTTTTGGGGGTAAAGGGCCCCAGCATTTT	CASSFGGKGPQHF
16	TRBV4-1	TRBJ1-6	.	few	TGCGCCAGCAGCCATGGACTCCGGGGCGTTAATTCACCCCTCCACTTT	CASSHGLRGVNSPLHF
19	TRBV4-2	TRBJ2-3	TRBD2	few	TGTGCCAGCAGCCAAGTCAAATTGGGGACTAGCGGGAGTTGGAATACGCAGTATTTT	CASSQVKLGTSGSWNTQYF
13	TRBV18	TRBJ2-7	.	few	TGTGCCAGCTCACCTTGGACGGAAACGGAGCAGTACTTC	CASSPWTETEQYF
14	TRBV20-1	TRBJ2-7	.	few	TGCAGTGCTAGAGTCAATAGGGTCCCCTACGAGCAGTACTTC	CSARVNRVPYEQYF